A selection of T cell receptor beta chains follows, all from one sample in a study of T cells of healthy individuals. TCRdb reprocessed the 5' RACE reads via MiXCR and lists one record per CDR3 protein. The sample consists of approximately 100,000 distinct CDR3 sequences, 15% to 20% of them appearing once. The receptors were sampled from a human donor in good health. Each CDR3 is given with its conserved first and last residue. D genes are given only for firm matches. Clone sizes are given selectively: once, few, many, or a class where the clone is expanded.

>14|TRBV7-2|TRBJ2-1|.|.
TGTGCCAGCAGCTTAGTACGGGGCGTCCATGAGCAGTTCTTC
CASSLVRGVHEQFF
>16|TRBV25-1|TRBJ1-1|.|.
TGTGCCAGCAGTGAATCACTACGGGACGAAGGCACTGAAGCTTTCTTT
CASSESLRDEGTEAFF
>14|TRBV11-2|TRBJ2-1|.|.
TGTGCCAGCAGCTTAATGGTCGGGCGAACCGATCGCTTCTTC
CASSLMVGRTDRFF
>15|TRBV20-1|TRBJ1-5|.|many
TGCAGTGCTACTCAAGCCGACGCAAGCAATCAGCCCCAGCATTTT
CSATQADASNQPQHF
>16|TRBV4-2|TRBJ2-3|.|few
TGTGCCAGCAGCTCCGAAGCTGGCGGGGGCACAGATACGCAGTATTTT
CASSSEAGGGTDTQYF
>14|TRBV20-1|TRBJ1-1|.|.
TGCAGTGCTAGAGTGGGCAACCCGAACACTGAAGCTTTCTTT
CSARVGNPNTEAFF
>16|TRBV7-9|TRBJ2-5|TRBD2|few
TGTGCCAGCAGCTTAGTATCGGGACTAGCGGGAGTTACCCAGTACTTC
CASSLVSGLAGVTQYF
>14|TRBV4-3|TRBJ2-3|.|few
TGCGCCAGCAGCCAAGATAGGGTTCAGGGTACGCAGTATTTT
CASSQDRVQGTQYF
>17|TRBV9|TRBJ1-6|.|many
TGTGCCAGCAGCTTAGGACAGAGGCTTTCGCCGTATTCACCCCTCCACTTT
CASSLGQRLSPYSPLHF
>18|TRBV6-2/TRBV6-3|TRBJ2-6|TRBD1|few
TGTGCCAGCATTTCCGGGACAGGGTTTCGCTCTGGGGCCAACGTCCTGACTTTC
CASISGTGFRSGANVLTF
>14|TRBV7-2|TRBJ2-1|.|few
TGTGCCAGCAGCTTAGCGGCAGGCGGTAGTGAGCAGTTCTTC
CASSLAAGGSEQFF
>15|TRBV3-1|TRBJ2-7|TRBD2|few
TGTGCCAGCAGCCGAAGGCCTAGCGGCGCCTACGAGCAGTACTTC
CASSRRPSGAYEQYF
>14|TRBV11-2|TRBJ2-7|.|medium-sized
TGTGCCAGCAGCCGGACAGTGAGAACCTACGAGCAGTACTTC
CASSRTVRTYEQYF
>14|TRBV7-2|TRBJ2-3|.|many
TGTGCCAGCAGCTTACACGGAGGCACAGATACGCAGTATTTT
CASSLHGGTDTQYF
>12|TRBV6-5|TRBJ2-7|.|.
TGTGCCAGCCGGGGGCAGGGGTACGAGCAGTACTTC
CASRGQGYEQYF